Listed below are T cell receptor beta chains from one sample, sequenced in a study of Ad26.COV2.S vaccination and SARS-CoV-2 variants. The data were produced by immunoSEQ multiplex PCR, yet TCRdb's version contains in-frame clones alone and is incomplete. The sample consists of 440,000 or so clones, 92% of them appearing once. This specimen consisted of peripheral blood, obtained in a trial of Ad26.COV2.S vaccine versus placebo. The origin of the receptors is a person aged 18-65 years who received the Ad26.COV2.S COVID-19 vaccine or a placebo. Each CDR3 is given with its conserved first and last residue. The order of the fields is V gene, clone size, D gene, J gene, CDR3 protein, CDR3 DNA. D genes are given only for firm matches. The size field is filled for only some rows; it gives once, few, many or a size class.

V: TRBV2
size: -
D: TRBD2
J: TRBJ2-3
CDR3: CASRGLAGMTDTQYF
DNA: TGTGCCAGCAGAGGACTAGCGGGGATGACAGATACGCAGTATTTT

V: TRBV19
size: -
D: -
J: TRBJ1-5
CDR3: CASSLIGTLHQPQHF
DNA: TGTGCCAGTAGTCTGATTGGGACACTTCATCAGCCCCAGCATTTT

V: TRBV7-8
size: -
D: TRBD2
J: TRBJ2-1
CDR3: CASSLGGLAGFNEQFF
DNA: TGTGCCAGCAGCTTAGGAGGACTAGCGGGGTTCAATGAGCAGTTCTTC

V: TRBV5-8
size: -
D: TRBD1
J: TRBJ1-5
CDR3: CASSLEMTGRGGQPQHF
DNA: TGTGCCAGCAGCTTGGAAATGACAGGGAGAGGTGGACAGCCCCAGCATTTT

V: TRBV15
size: -
D: TRBD2
J: TRBJ2-1
CDR3: CATSNHSGGPRNEQFF
DNA: TGTGCCACCAGCAATCATAGCGGGGGGCCCCGGAATGAGCAGTTCTTC

V: TRBV6-6
size: -
D: -
J: TRBJ1-2
CDR3: CASSPGFTLINYGYTF
DNA: TGTGCCAGCAGTCCGGGTTTTACACTGATTAACTATGGCTACACCTTC

V: TRBV27
size: -
D: -
J: TRBJ2-7
CDR3: CASSSLGYEQYF
DNA: TGTGCCAGCAGTTCCCTAGGCTACGAGCAGTACTTC

V: TRBV28
size: -
D: -
J: TRBJ2-6
CDR3: CATHQWVGAGANVLTF
DNA: TGTGCCACTCACCAGTGGGTAGGGGCTGGGGCCAACGTCCTGACTTTC

V: TRBV5-4
size: -
D: -
J: TRBJ1-2
CDR3: CASSLGQELNYGYTF
DNA: TGTGCCAGCAGCTTGGGACAGGAGCTTAACTATGGCTACACCTTC

V: TRBV25-1
size: few
D: TRBD1
J: TRBJ1-5
CDR3: CASSESVTGRTPQHF
DNA: TGTGCCAGCAGTGAATCGGTGACAGGGAGGACGCCCCAGCATTTT

V: TRBV5-1
size: few
D: -
J: TRBJ1-1
CDR3: CASSLDLRASTEAFF
DNA: TGCGCCAGCAGCTTGGATCTGAGGGCGAGCACTGAAGCTTTCTTT

V: TRBV10-3
size: -
D: TRBD1
J: TRBJ2-6
CDR3: CAISESKGQVLTF
DNA: TGTGCCATCAGTGAGTCTAAGGGACAGGTCCTGACTTTC

V: TRBV7-6
size: -
D: TRBD1
J: TRBJ1-2
CDR3: CASSVGQGADYGYTF
DNA: TGTGCCAGCAGCGTCGGACAGGGGGCGGACTATGGCTACACCTTC

V: TRBV7-8
size: -
D: -
J: TRBJ1-5
CDR3: CASSLGRVRSNQPQHF
DNA: TGTGCCAGCAGCTTAGGTAGGGTAAGGAGCAATCAGCCCCAGCATTTT

V: TRBV5-1
size: -
D: -
J: TRBJ1-1
CDR3: CASSLDGRGVDTEAFF
DNA: TGCGCCAGCAGCTTGGATGGCAGGGGAGTGGACACTGAAGCTTTCTTT

V: TRBV7-9
size: -
D: TRBD2
J: TRBJ2-4
CDR3: CARRTLTSGGQNIQYF
DNA: TGTGCCAGGCGCACATTGACTAGCGGGGGGCAAAACATTCAGTACTTC